Presented here are 25 T cell receptor beta chains from one specimen sequenced in a study of metastatic and nonmetastatic thyroid tumors. Using MiXCR, TCRdb reanalyzed the PCR reads. The sample yields tens of thousands of clones, less than 20% seen once. No treatment of any kind had been given to any patient before thyroid surgery. The sample was blood. These receptor sequences come from a female donor with papillary thyroid cancer or a benign thyroid nodule (not recorded which). Some clones in this sample may be carry-over from other donors' samples.

This clone has a count of ten or more. V and J are TRBV19 and TRBJ2-1; D uncertain. The germline gives CDR1 LNHDA, CDR2 SQIVND (reference sequence). The CDR3 totals 14 residues. Trimming took off 4 bases at V and 2 bases at J, with 9 bases between the two ends. CDR3 in amino acids: CASSTGPTYNEQFF. The CDR3 DNA sequence: TGTGCCAGTAGTACTGGGCCCACCTACAATGAGCAGTTCTTC.

Many counts were recorded for this clone. The chain joins TRBV20-1 to TRBJ1-2, with D perhaps matching TRBD1 (6 bases). CDR1 DFQATT and CDR2 SNEGSKA come from the germline V gene (reference sequence). V gave up 4 bases and J gave up 4 bases, with 16 bases separating them. This CDR3 has 14 residues. The CDR3 region is CSAKGEGDTYGYTF. As DNA, the CDR3 is TGCAGTGCTAAAGGAGAGGGGGATACCTATGGCTACACCTTC.

The chain is built from TRBV30 and TRBJ2-3; 11 bases fit TRBD2. V lost 3 bases and J lost 5; bases outside the gene matches: 7. Germline lookup yields CDR1 GTSNPN and CDR2 SVGIG (reference sequence). This CDR3 spans 15 amino acids. The CDR3 DNA reads as TGTGCCTGGAGGCTAGCGGGAGGCCCGCTAGATACGCAGTATTTT. It specifies CAWRLAGGPLDTQYF.

The V and J genes are TRBV7-9 and TRBJ1-5; 8 bases align to TRBD1. CDR3 length: 15 residues. Germline-derived CDR1 and CDR2 are SEHNR and FQNEAQ (reference sequence). V dropped 1 base and J dropped 3; count of bases not matched to a gene: 2. CDR3 DNA sequence: TGTGCCAGCAGCTTAGGGCAGGGGGCCAATCAGCCCCAGCATTTT. It specifies CASSLGQGANQPQHF.

There are many counts of this clone. The J gene is TRBJ1-5, the V gene TRBV30; no clear D. The germline V and J ends were trimmed by 2 bases and 4 bases, with 6 bases remaining between them. This CDR3 is built from 12 residues. In germline, CDR1 is GTSNPN, CDR2 SVGIG (reference sequence). The CDR3 DNA follows: TGTGCCTGGAGTCATCCAAATCAGCCCCAGCATTTT. Translated, it gives CAWSHPNQPQHF.

There are many counts of this clone. V usage is TRBV11-3 and J usage is TRBJ1-4; D gene unclear. Trimming shortened V by 4 bases and J by 8 bases, and 5 bases separated the two germline ends. The CDR3 is 11 amino acids. Germline CDR1 and CDR2: SGHNT and YENEEA. Written as DNA, the CDR3 is TGTGCCAGCAGCTCAGGAGAAAAACTGTTTTTT. Its protein is CASSSGEKLFF.

In this sample, this clone turned up many times. V gene TRBV5-6 combines with J gene TRBJ1-2, with D possibly being TRBD1 (6 bases). Germline assignment: CDR1 SGHDT and CDR2 YYEEEE. Trimming shortened V by 4 bases and J by 1 base, and 11 bases separated the two germline ends. There are 14 residues in the CDR3. CDR3 nucleotide sequence: TGTGCCAGCAGCCCACTGGACAGTAACTATGGCTACACCTTC. Translated, it gives CASSPLDSNYGYTF.

The CDR3 DNA is TGTGCCAGCTCACTTGGGACAGGGACGAACAATCAGCCCCAGCATTTT. It is translated as CASSLGTGTNNQPQHF. This rearrangement joins TRBV18 to TRBJ1-5, with 9 bases aligning to TRBD1. Germline loops: CDR1 KGHSH, CDR2 LQKENI. Trimming took 4 bases from V and 3 from J; bases not matched to a gene: 7. The CDR3 has 16 residues.

On this clone itself: A much bigger clone sits one base away, suggesting this may be a read error. V and J are TRBV5-6 and TRBJ2-7, with D perhaps matching TRBD1 (5 bases). Germline-derived CDR1 and CDR2 are SGHDT and YYEEEE. CDR3 length: 11 residues. The CDR3 region is CVSSFDSVPFF. The CDR3 DNA sequence: TGTGTCAGCAGCTTCGACAGTGTACCCTTCTTC.

This clone occurred a few times. A read error may explain this, as a much larger clone is one base away. This sequence joins TRBV9 and TRBJ1-1, with TRBD1 as a possible D gene (5 bases). Germline V lookup: CDR1 SGDLS, CDR2 YYNGEE. CDR3 length equals 14 residues. CDR3 region: CASSVGGVGTGAFF. The CDR3 DNA sequence: TGTGCCAGCAGCGTAGGGGGAGTTGGGACTGGAGCTTTCTTT.

The chain is built from TRBV2 and TRBJ2-3; 14 bases are shared with TRBD2. CDR1 is SNHLY, CDR2 FYNNEI, per germline. This CDR3 has 16 amino acids. The V and J ends lost 6 bases and 3 bases, in that order; junction bases with no gene match: 5. The CDR3 spells CASRWGLAGETDTQYF. In DNA form, the CDR3 reads TGTGCCAGCAGGTGGGGACTAGCGGGAGAAACAGATACGCAGTATTTT.

This clone has a count of ten or more. Other DNA variants within this sample encode the same CDR3. The chain uses TRBV20-1 and TRBJ2-5, with D possibly matching TRBD1 (7 bases). CDR3 length: 15 amino acids. Trimming removed 3 bases from V and 5 bases from J, with 19 bases in between. Germline CDR1 reads DFQATT; CDR2 reads SNEGSKA (reference sequence). CDR3 nucleotide sequence: TGCAGTGCTAGTGTCGCGTTGACAGGGAGGGAGACCCAGTACTTC. Protein: CSASVALTGRETQYF.

The V and J genes are TRBV6-2 or TRBV6-3 and TRBJ1-1; D is unresolved. Trimming stripped 6 bases from V and 1 base from J, with 9 bases between. The CDR3 spans 13 residues. Germline-derived CDR1 and CDR2 are MNHEY and SVGEGT. The CDR3 loop is CASSHGENTEAFF. The CDR3 bases are TGTGCCAGCAGCCACGGAGAGAACACTGAAGCTTTCTTT.

At least ten counts were recorded for this clone. The chain recombines TRBV11-2 with TRBJ2-3, with D possibly TRBD2 on 5 matching bases. In germline, CDR1 is SGHAT, CDR2 FQNNGV. The CDR3 is 12 amino acids. The V gene lost 3 bases and the J gene lost 8 bases, with 9 bases spanning the gap. In DNA form, the CDR3 reads TGTGCCAGCAGCTTTGGAGGAAGTACGCAGTATTTT. As protein: CASSFGGSTQYF.

This clone appeared many times. The rearrangement uses TRBV10-3 and TRBJ2-7; D is perhaps TRBD2 (6 bases). Germline CDR1 and CDR2: ENHRY and SYGVKD. The CDR3 has 13 residues. The V and J ends lost 3 bases and 2 bases respectively, with 8 bases between them. The CDR3 bases are TGTGCCATCAGTGATGGGGGGACCTACGAGCAGTACTTC. Translating gives CAISDGGTYEQYF.

This clone was counted only a few times. CDR3 DNA: TGTGCCAGCAGCTTTCTCGGCAGGGGGACCTATGGCTACACCTTC. It is translated as CASSFLGRGTYGYTF. This chain connects TRBV5-5 to TRBJ1-2; 7 bases fit TRBD1. The V gene end was trimmed by 2 bases and the J gene end by 4 bases; junction bases not matched to a gene: 8. The germline V gene encodes CDR1 SGHKS and CDR2 YYEKEE (reference sequence). The CDR3 is 15 residues long.

The chain carries TRBV7-2 and TRBJ2-3, with 11 bases matching TRBD2. This CDR3 has 15 amino acids. CDR1 and CDR2 (germline): SGHTA, FQGNSA. V shed 5 bases and J 5 bases; nucleotides not matched to a gene: 6. The CDR3 DNA sequence: TGTGCCAGCAGCAGTAGCGGGGGGGCCTTAGATACGCAGTATTTT. Translating it yields CASSSSGGALDTQYF.

The chain joins TRBV20-1 to TRBJ2-7; 8 nucleotides align to TRBD2. Per the germline V gene, CDR1 is DFQATT and CDR2 is SNEGSKA (reference sequence). V dropped 4 bases and J dropped 5; count of bases not matched to a gene: 13. The CDR3 is made up of 15 amino acids. CDR3 amino acids: CSATPPGREAHEQYF. In DNA, the CDR3 is TGCAGTGCTACACCCCCGGGGCGGGAGGCCCACGAGCAGTACTTC.

The chain is built from TRBV4-3 and TRBJ1-2, with 8 bases aligning to TRBD1. The CDR3 is 15 amino acids. The trim removed 2 bases at V and 5 bases at J, leaving 7 bases unmatched. CDR1 LGHNA and CDR2 YSLEER come from the germline V gene. This chain's CDR3 is CASSQSTGGRYGYTF. The CDR3 DNA reads TGCGCCAGCAGCCAATCTACAGGGGGTCGGTATGGCTACACCTTC.

The V and J genes are TRBV19 and TRBJ1-5; possibly TRBD1 for D (6 bases). V was clipped by 2 bases and J by 2 bases, with 10 bases between them. The germline gives CDR1 LNHDA, CDR2 SQIVND (reference sequence). The CDR3 loop spans 15 amino acids. This CDR3 reads CASSIPGARNQPQHF. In DNA, the CDR3 is TGTGCCAGTAGTATACCGGGGGCGCGCAATCAGCCCCAGCATTTT.

This clone was seen at least ten times. V gene TRBV5-6 combines with J gene TRBJ2-5, with D unresolved. The V and J ends lost 4 bases and 3 bases respectively, with 10 bases between them. The CDR3 contains 13 residues. The germline V gene encodes CDR1 SGHDT and CDR2 YYEEEE. The CDR3 bases are TGTGCCAGCAGCCCAGGACGAGAAGAGACCCAGTACTTC. Its protein is CASSPGREETQYF.

A word on this clone: A junction end diverges from the germline sequence, so it may reflect a read error. The chain uses TRBV5-1 and TRBJ2-6; possibly TRBD1 or TRBD2 for D (6 bases each). The germline gives CDR1 SGHRS, CDR2 YFSETQ. The CDR3 extends over 15 amino acids. Here the CDR3 DNA reads TGCGCCAGCAGCTTTACGGGGGCTGGGTCCAACGTCCTGACTTTC. Protein product: CASSFTGAGSNVLTF.

This clone has at least ten counts. V is TRBV11-3 and J is TRBJ2-3, with TRBD1 identical over 10 bases. The CDR3 covers 15 residues. The V segment lost 5 bases and the J segment 4 bases; nucleotides outside the gene matches: 6. Per germline, CDR1 SGHNT and CDR2 YENEEA. As DNA, the CDR3 is TGTGCCAGCAGCCAGGGACAGGGGAGATCAGATACGCAGTATTTT. This codes for CASSQGQGRSDTQYF.

V is TRBV11-3 and J is TRBJ1-1; the match to TRBD1 covers 8 bases. This CDR3 comprises 14 residues. The junction had 3 bases not matched to a gene; V was cut back by 2 bases and J by 4 bases. Germline CDR1 reads SGHNT; CDR2 reads YENEEA. CDR3 DNA: TGTGCCAGCAGCTTAATAGGACAGGGCACTGAAGCTTTCTTT. Its translation is CASSLIGQGTEAFF.

Ten or more counts support this clone. The chain joins TRBV7-2 to TRBJ2-1; 7 bases line up with TRBD1. Germline assignment: CDR1 SGHTA and CDR2 FQGNSA. V lost 3 bases to trimming and J lost 6 bases; unmatched junction nucleotides: 5. The CDR3 covers 14 residues. CDR3 sequence: CASSFRTGRNEQFF. The CDR3 region has the DNA TGTGCCAGCAGCTTTCGGACAGGACGCAATGAGCAGTTCTTC.